This T cell receptor beta chain appears in the sequencing data of a study of control samples from healthy donors and cancer patients. Trimming left V 5 bases short and J 3 bases short, with 19 bases between. This CDR3 region has 16 residues. Germline CDR1 reads SGHTA; CDR2 reads FQGTGA. Clones were read by immunoSEQ multiplex PCR, and TCRdb kept only the in-frame ones, dropping some. The data hold 150,000 or so clones, with approximately 93% observed a single time. This clone was seen just once. This TCR derives from a man aged 18 to 30 in good health. The V gene is TRBV7-3, the J gene TRBJ1-1; the D gene is possibly TRBD1 (5 bases). Material for sequencing was blood. The CDR3 sequence: CASSPFGTEVDTEAFF. The CDR3, as DNA: TGTGCCAGCAGCCCCTTTGGGACCGAGGTTGACACTGAAGCTTTCTTT.